This T cell receptor (beta chain) emerged from a study of blood T cells in healthy people across ages. CDR1 is MGHRA and CDR2 is YSYEKL in the germline V gene. After removal of 1 base from V and 7 bases from J, the junction contained 9 bases not matched to a gene. The length of the CDR3 is 16 residues. Primed by a sample-barcoded 5' primer and a J-beta primer mix, a second PCR proceeded for 7 to 11 cycles. Using its own MiXCR run on the 5' RACE reads, TCRdb lists one record per CDR3 protein. The table includes roughly 730,000 distinct CDR3 sequences, just over 55% detected once. Material for sequencing was blood. The chain recombines TRBV4-1 with TRBJ1-4, with 7 bases lining up with TRBD1. The sequence derives from a middle-aged man in good health. The CDR3 is CASSQVGQPWSEKLFF. CDR3 nucleotide sequence: TGCGCCAGCAGCCAAGTGGGACAGCCGTGGAGTGAAAAACTGTTTTTT.